This paragraph covers one T cell receptor beta chain sequence. The entry originates in a study of blood T cell repertoires in COVID-19. The CDR3 runs 17 residues. CDR1 is SGHDN, CDR2 FVKESK, per germline. After removal of 0 bases from V and 8 bases from J, the junction contained 12 bases not matched to a gene. In the authors' workflow: Reference gene primer amplification gave nucleated cell count estimates. Some clones are missing from TCRdb's copy, which holds only in-frame ones; the method was immunoSEQ multiplex PCR. Clone size and the V and J calls come from that table; the DNA yielded D and trimming. Of 20,000 to 25,000 clones in the sample, roughly 80% are singletons; the top ten hold 9.5% to 15%.

This clonotype originated in a man in his sixties with active COVID-19. This chain links TRBV14 with TRBJ1-2; TRBD1 agrees at 10 bases. Sequenced material: peripheral blood. CDR3 nucleotide sequence: TGTGCCAGCAGCCAAGATTTAACGGGACAGGGGCCCAAGGGCTACACCTTC. Residues: CASSQDLTGQGPKGYTF.